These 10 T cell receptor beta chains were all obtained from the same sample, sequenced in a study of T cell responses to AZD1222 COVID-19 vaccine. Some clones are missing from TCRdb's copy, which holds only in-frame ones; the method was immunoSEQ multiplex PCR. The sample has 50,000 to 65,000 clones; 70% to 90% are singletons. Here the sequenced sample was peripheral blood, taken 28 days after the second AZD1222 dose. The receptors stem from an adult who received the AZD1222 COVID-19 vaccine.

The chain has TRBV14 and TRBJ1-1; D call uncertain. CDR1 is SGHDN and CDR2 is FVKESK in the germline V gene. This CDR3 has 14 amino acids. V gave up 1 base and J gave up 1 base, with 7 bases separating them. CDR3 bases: TGTGCCAGCAGCCAAGTCCGGGGGAACACTGAAGCTTTCTTT. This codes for CASSQVRGNTEAFF.

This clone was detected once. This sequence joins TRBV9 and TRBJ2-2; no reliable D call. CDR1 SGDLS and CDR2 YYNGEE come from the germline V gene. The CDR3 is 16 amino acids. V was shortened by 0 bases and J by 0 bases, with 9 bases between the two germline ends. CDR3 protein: CASSVGSDANTGELFF. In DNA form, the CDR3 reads TGTGCCAGCAGCGTAGGTTCCGACGCGAACACCGGGGAGCTGTTTTTT.

The CDR3 region has the DNA TGTGCCAGCAGTTTAGTCGGGGGGAACTATGGCTACACCTTC. This gives the protein CASSLVGGNYGYTF. J is TRBJ1-2 and V is TRBV28, with TRBD1 as a possible D gene (5 bases). CDR1 and CDR2 (germline): MDHEN, SYDVKM. This CDR3 is built from 14 residues. The V end was cut by 2 bases, the J end by 2 bases, with 9 bases between.

In DNA, the CDR3 is TGTGCTAGTGGTTTGTCGGGGGAGGCTGATGGCTACACCTTC. Protein product: CASGLSGEADGYTF. The rearrangement uses TRBV12-5 and TRBJ1-2, with D perhaps TRBD1 (5 bases). The CDR3 is made up of 14 amino acids. V was pared by 2 bases and J by 6 bases, with 13 bases between. Germline CDR1 is LGHNT and CDR2 is FRNRAP.

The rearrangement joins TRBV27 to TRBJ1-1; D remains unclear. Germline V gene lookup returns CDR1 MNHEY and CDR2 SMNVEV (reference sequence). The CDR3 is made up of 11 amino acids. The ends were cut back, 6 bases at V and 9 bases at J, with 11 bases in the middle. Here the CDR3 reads CASRYRAQAFF. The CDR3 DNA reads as TGTGCCAGCAGGTACAGAGCGCAAGCTTTCTTT.

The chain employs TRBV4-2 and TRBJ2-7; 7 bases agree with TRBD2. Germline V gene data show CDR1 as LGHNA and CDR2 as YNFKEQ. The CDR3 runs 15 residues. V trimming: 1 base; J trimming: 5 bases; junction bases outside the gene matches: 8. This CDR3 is CASSQGLPAGDEQYF. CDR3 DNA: TGTGCCAGCAGCCAAGGTCTCCCTGCGGGGGACGAGCAGTACTTC.

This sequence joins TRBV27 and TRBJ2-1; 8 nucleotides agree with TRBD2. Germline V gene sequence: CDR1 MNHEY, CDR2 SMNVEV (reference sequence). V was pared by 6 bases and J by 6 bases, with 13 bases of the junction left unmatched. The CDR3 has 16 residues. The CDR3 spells CASSLKGSGTPNEQFF. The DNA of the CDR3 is TGTGCCAGCAGCCTCAAAGGTAGCGGGACCCCCAATGAGCAGTTCTTC.

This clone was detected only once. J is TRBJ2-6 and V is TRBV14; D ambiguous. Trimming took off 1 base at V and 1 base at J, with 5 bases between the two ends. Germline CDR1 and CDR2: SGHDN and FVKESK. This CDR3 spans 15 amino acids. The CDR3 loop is CASSQGVSGANVLTF. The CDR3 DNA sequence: TGTGCCAGCAGCCAAGGTGTATCTGGGGCCAACGTCCTGACTTTC.

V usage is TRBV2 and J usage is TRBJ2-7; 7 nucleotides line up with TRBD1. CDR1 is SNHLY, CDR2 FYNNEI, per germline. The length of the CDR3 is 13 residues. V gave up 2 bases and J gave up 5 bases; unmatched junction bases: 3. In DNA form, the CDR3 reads TGTGCCAGCAGTGAAAGGGGGCTCGACGAGCAGTACTTC. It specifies CASSERGLDEQYF.

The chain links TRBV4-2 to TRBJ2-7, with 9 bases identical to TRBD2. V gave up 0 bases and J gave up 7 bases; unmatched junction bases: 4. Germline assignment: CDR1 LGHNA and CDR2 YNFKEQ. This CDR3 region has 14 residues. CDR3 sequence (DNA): TGTGCCAGCAGCCAAGATTGGAGCGGGAGGGAGCAGTACTTC. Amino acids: CASSQDWSGREQYF.